This T cell receptor (beta chain) stems from a study of human T cells and chemical hapten exposure. Study in general: All through the approximately 23-week study, the scalp of each patient received diphenylcyclopropenone doses weekly. On the upper back, patch tests were applied with 0.01% DPC and read at 6 days.

MiXCR was run by TCRdb on the RACE reads, yielding one entry per CDR3 protein. The table records 70,000 to 75,000 distinct CDR3 sequences, about 31% of them present only once. Points from the study as a whole: Large CDR3 similarity clusters arose significantly more often from expanded TCRs than from controls. Patch test score was positively correlated with the counts of TCRs that had expanded at PT1.

Points on this clonotype: Its antigen remains unidentified.

Regarding time point: patch test 1, 2 weeks after DPC sensitization. Regarding treatment: therapeutic diphenylcyclopropenone sensitization with weekly scalp DPC. The ends lost 4 bases at V and 11 bases at J; junction bases unmatched: 13. This CDR3 has 14 amino acids. Germline V gene lookup returns CDR1 SGHDT and CDR2 YYEEEE. The V call is TRBV5-6, the J call TRBJ1-1, with 8 positions matching TRBD1. This TCR was sampled from a man aged 35-49 years with alopecia areata. Some clones in this sample may be carry-over from other donors' samples. Sequencing was performed on whole blood, taken in connection with sensitization to the hapten diphenylcyclopropenone (DPC). This CDR3 is CASSPQGYRGLAFF. As DNA, the CDR3 is TGTGCCAGCAGCCCCCAAGGATACAGGGGGTTGGCTTTCTTT.